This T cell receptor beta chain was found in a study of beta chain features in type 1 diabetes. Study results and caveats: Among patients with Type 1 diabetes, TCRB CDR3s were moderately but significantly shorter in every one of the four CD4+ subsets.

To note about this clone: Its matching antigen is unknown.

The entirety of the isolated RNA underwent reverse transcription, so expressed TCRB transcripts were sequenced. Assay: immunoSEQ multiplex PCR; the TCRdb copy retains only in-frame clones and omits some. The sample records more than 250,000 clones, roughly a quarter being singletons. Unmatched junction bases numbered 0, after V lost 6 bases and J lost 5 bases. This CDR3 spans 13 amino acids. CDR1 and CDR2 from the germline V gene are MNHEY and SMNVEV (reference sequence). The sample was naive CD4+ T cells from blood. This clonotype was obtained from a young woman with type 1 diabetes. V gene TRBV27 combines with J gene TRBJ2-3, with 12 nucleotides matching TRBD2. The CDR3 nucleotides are TGTGCCAGCAGGGGACTAGCGGGAGATACGCAGTATTTT. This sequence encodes CASRGLAGDTQYF.